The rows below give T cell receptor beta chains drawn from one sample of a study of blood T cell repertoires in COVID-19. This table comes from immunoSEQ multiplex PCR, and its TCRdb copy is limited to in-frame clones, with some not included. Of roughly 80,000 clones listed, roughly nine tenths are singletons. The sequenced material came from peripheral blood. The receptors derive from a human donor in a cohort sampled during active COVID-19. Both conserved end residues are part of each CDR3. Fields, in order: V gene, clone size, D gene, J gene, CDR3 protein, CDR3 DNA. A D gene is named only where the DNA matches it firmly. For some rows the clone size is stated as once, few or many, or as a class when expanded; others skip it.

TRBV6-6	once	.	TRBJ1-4	CASRPGRVGTNEKLFF	TGTGCCAGCAGACCCGGGAGGGTTGGTACTAATGAAAAACTGTTTTTT
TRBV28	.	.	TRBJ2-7	CASVHWAGTYEQYF	TGTGCCAGCGTTCATTGGGCAGGGACCTACGAGCAGTACTTC
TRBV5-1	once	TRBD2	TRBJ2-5	CASSTTGRNQETQYF	TGCGCCAGCAGCACAACCGGGAGGAACCAAGAGACCCAGTACTTC
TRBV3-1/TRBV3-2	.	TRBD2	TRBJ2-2	CASSHTSGGYTGELFF	TGTGCCAGCAGCCACACTAGCGGGGGCTACACCGGGGAGCTGTTTTTT
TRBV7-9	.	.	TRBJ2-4	CASSSDFVAKNIQYF	TGTGCCAGCAGCTCCGACTTTGTAGCCAAAAACATTCAGTACTTC
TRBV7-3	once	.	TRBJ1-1	CASSLTQGTEAFF	TGTGCCAGCAGCTTAACTCAGGGCACTGAAGCTTTCTTT
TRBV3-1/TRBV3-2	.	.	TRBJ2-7	CASSLSRGYEQYF	TGTGCCAGCAGCCTCTCTCGGGGCTACGAGCAGTACTTC
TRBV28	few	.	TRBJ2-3	CASRRNQGNRALYF	TGTGCCAGCAGGAGGAACCAGGGAAATCGGGCATTGTATTTT
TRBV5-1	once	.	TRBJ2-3	CASSGGGVADTQYF	TGCGCCAGCAGTGGTGGAGGGGTGGCAGATACGCAGTATTTT
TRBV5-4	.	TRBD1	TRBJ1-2	CASSSDRADYGYTF	TGTGCCAGCAGCTCGGACAGGGCGGACTATGGCTACACCTTC
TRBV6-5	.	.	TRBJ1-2	CASRTAGSEYGYTF	TGTGCCAGCAGGACTGCCGGGTCGGAATATGGCTACACCTTC
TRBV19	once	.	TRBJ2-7	CASSRPGAYEQYF	TGTGCCAGTAGTCGACCGGGAGCCTACGAGCAGTACTTC
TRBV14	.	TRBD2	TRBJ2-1	CASSAPGLVRIQQFF	TGTGCCAGCAGCGCTCCGGGACTAGTGAGAATCCAGCAGTTCTTC
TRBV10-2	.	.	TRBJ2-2	CASSESRPTGELFF	TGCGCCAGCAGTGAGTCGCGTCCTACCGGGGAGCTGTTTTTT
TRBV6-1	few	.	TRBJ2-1	CASSEFVIRGYNEQFF	TGTGCCAGCAGTGAATTTGTAATACGGGGTTACAATGAGCAGTTCTTC
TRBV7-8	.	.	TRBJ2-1	CASSLAQNLNEQFF	TGTGCCAGCAGCTTAGCGCAGAACCTCAATGAGCAGTTCTTC
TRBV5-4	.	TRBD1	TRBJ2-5	CASSPRGIQVETQYF	TGTGCCAGCAGCCCCAGGGGGATTCAGGTAGAGACCCAGTACTTC
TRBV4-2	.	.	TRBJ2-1	CASSQDTRGYNEQFF	TGTGCCAGCAGCCAAGACACAAGGGGATACAATGAGCAGTTCTTC